The 26 T cell receptor beta chains listed next were all sequenced from one sample in a study of cytomegalovirus exposure and HLA in healthy donors. Assay used: immunoSEQ multiplex PCR; TCRdb lists only in-frame clones, some missing. The sample yields 150,000 to 200,000 clones, around 84% seen once. The sample taken for sequencing was PBMCs. Source of these receptors: a man between 18 and 35 years old in good health and CMV-seropositive.

The chain links TRBV2 to TRBJ2-7; D perhaps matches TRBD2 (6 bases). The CDR3 extends over 16 amino acids. Germline V lookup: CDR1 SNHLY, CDR2 FYNNEI. V dropped 6 bases and J dropped 6 bases, with 24 bases sitting between them. CDR3 amino acids: CASSRTRTGDALEQYF. As DNA, the CDR3 is TGTGCCAGCAGCCGTACCCGGACGGGAGACGCCCTCGAGCAGTACTTC.

The CDR3 spells CASTLGRGTLYNEQFF. In DNA form, the CDR3 reads TGTGCCTCCACTCTCGGGCGGGGGACTTTATACAATGAGCAGTTCTTC. The chain combines TRBV30 with TRBJ2-1, with 7 bases fitting TRBD2. This CDR3 spans 16 amino acids. Germline V lookup: CDR1 GTSNPN, CDR2 SVGIG (reference sequence). V trimming: 7 bases; J trimming: 4 bases; junction bases outside the gene matches: 16.

V gene TRBV2 combines with J gene TRBJ2-1; 10 bases are shared with TRBD1. Germline loops: CDR1 SNHLY, CDR2 FYNNEI. This CDR3 has 13 residues. V lost 4 bases and J lost 8; bases outside the gene matches: 2. This chain's CDR3 is CASSGQGAHEQFF. The CDR3 DNA sequence: TGTGCCAGCAGTGGACAGGGGGCTCATGAGCAGTTCTTC.

The V gene is TRBV5-1, the J gene TRBJ1-1; unclear D gene. The V end was cut by 9 bases, the J end by 8 bases, with 14 bases between. The germline V gene has CDR1 SGHRS and CDR2 YFSETQ. There are 11 residues in the CDR3. The CDR3 region is CATREGSEAFF. CDR3 sequence (DNA): TGCGCCACCCGCGAGGGATCGGAAGCTTTCTTT. The full variable domain, with the rest looked up from reference TRBV5-1 and TRBJ1-1, is KAGVTQTPRYLIKTRGQQVTLSCSPISGHRSVSWYQQTPGQGLQFLFEYFSETQRNKGNFPGRFSGRQFSNSRSEMNVSTLELGDSALYLCATREGSEAFFGQGTRLTVV.

The chain uses TRBV18 and TRBJ1-2; 10 bases match TRBD1. With 4 bases clipped from V and 7 bases from J, the junction kept 3 bases outside the gene matches. This CDR3 contains 13 residues. The germline V gene has CDR1 KGHSH and CDR2 LQKENI. The CDR3 loop reads CASSQGQGFGYTF. The CDR3 bases are TGTGCCAGCTCACAGGGACAGGGGTTTGGCTACACCTTC.

The chain employs TRBV28 and TRBJ1-2; D ambiguous. The V gene's germline CDR1 is MDHEN and CDR2 SYDVKM. Trimming took off 7 bases at V and 8 bases at J, with 14 bases between the two ends. The length of the CDR3 is 12 residues. DNA for the CDR3: TGTGCCAGCACCTCGATGGGGAGAGGCTACACCTTC. It codes for CASTSMGRGYTF.

The V call is TRBV7-3, the J call TRBJ2-3; 12 bases agree with TRBD2. The CDR3 sequence is 15 residues long. Germline values: CDR1 SGHTA, CDR2 FQGTGA. V was clipped by 4 bases and J by 4 bases; unmatched bases: 3. For the CDR3, the DNA is TGTGCCAGCAGCTCTAGCGGGGGGGTCTCAGATACGCAGTATTTT. It specifies CASSSSGGVSDTQYF. The full variable domain, with the rest looked up from reference TRBV7-3 and TRBJ2-3, is GAGVSQTPSNKVTEKGKYVELRCDPISGHTALYWYRQSLGQGPEFLIYFQGTGAADDSGLPNDRFFAVRPEGSVSTLKIQRTERGDSAVYLCASSSSGGVSDTQYFGPGTRLTVL.

V is TRBV5-6 and J is TRBJ1-2, with 8 bases fitting TRBD1. The CDR3 is made up of 13 amino acids. The V gene end was trimmed by 5 bases and the J gene end by 6 bases; junction bases not matched to a gene: 6. The germline V gene has CDR1 SGHDT and CDR2 YYEEEE. The DNA of the CDR3 is TGTGCCAGCAGAACTCAGGGGGCGGATGGCTACACCTTC. Translation gives CASRTQGADGYTF.

The chain employs TRBV6-1 and TRBJ2-7; 8 nucleotides line up with TRBD2. The CDR3 contains 14 residues. Unmatched junction bases numbered 7, after V lost 6 bases and J lost 3 bases. From germline, CDR1 is MNHNS and CDR2 SASEGT. CDR3 in DNA: TGTGCCAGCAGCGGCGGGGGGTTTGGCTACGAGCAGTACTTC. Protein sequence: CASSGGGFGYEQYF.

The V and J genes are TRBV6-6 and TRBJ1-2; 9 bases line up with TRBD1. J gave up 8 bases and V 8 bases, and 9 bases lay outside the gene matches. The CDR3 sequence is 13 residues long. Germline V CDR1 and CDR2: MNHNY, SVGAGI (reference sequence). For the CDR3, the DNA is TGTGCCAGCGGCCTGGGACAGGGAGGCGGCTACACCTTC. It yields the protein CASGLGQGGGYTF.

Here the CDR3 DNA reads TGCGCCAGCAGTAGCGGGACAGGGGAGGCTGAAGCTTTCTTT. It yields the protein CASSSGTGEAEAFF. The rearrangement joins TRBV10-2 to TRBJ1-1; 10 bases map to TRBD1. The CDR3 is made up of 14 amino acids. The germline CDR1 and CDR2 sequences are WSHSY and SAAADI. J was trimmed by 6 bases and V by 5 bases; bases with no gene match: 6.

The rearrangement joins TRBV4-1 to TRBJ2-7; 8 nucleotides align to TRBD1. The CDR3 consists of 12 residues. The germline CDR1 and CDR2 sequences are MGHRA and YSYEKL. V shed 4 bases and J 7 bases; nucleotides not matched to a gene: 3. In nucleotides, the CDR3 is TGCGCCAGCAGCCGGACAGGGAGTGAGCAGTACTTC. This gives the protein CASSRTGSEQYF.

The chain employs TRBV2 and TRBJ2-1; the match to TRBD2 covers 8 bases. Germline values: CDR1 SNHLY, CDR2 FYNNEI. The CDR3 runs 16 residues. The ends lost 6 bases at V and 0 bases at J; junction bases unmatched: 7. The CDR3: CASSATSASSYNEQFF. For the CDR3, the DNA is TGTGCCAGCAGCGCGACTAGCGCTAGCTCCTACAATGAGCAGTTCTTC.

This clone was seen a single time. The chain combines TRBV27 with TRBJ1-2; D may be TRBD1 (6 bases). The CDR3 sequence is 15 residues long. The V gene lost 5 bases and the J gene lost 0 bases, with 13 bases spanning the gap. Per germline, CDR1 MNHEY and CDR2 SMNVEV (reference sequence). The CDR3 loop reads CASSEQGLTNYGYTF. The CDR3 bases are TGTGCCAGCAGTGAGCAGGGGCTTACTAACTATGGCTACACCTTC.

This clone was seen many times. Different DNA sequences within this sample yield the same CDR3. V gene TRBV6-5 combines with J gene TRBJ1-5; 11 nucleotides match TRBD1. The CDR3 loop spans 14 amino acids. The V and J ends lost 2 bases and 7 bases, in that order; junction bases with no gene match: 1. Per germline, CDR1 MNHEY and CDR2 SVGAGI. CDR3 amino acids: CASSYGTGGQPQHF. CDR3 sequence (DNA): TGTGCCAGCAGTTACGGGACAGGGGGGCAGCCCCAGCATTTT.

V is TRBV6-5 and J is TRBJ2-1, with 7 bases aligning to TRBD2. The CDR3 is 15 amino acids. Germline V lookup: CDR1 MNHEY, CDR2 SVGAGI. J was trimmed by 0 bases and V by 6 bases; bases with no gene match: 5. CDR3 sequence: CASRGGTFSYNEQFF. In DNA form, the CDR3 reads TGTGCCAGCAGGGGAGGGACTTTCTCCTACAATGAGCAGTTCTTC.

This clone is a singleton in its sample. This sequence joins TRBV6-6 and TRBJ2-6, with D unclear. Germline CDR1 MNHNY, CDR2 SVGAGI (reference sequence). The CDR3 runs 15 residues. With 7 bases removed from V and 0 bases from J, the gap between germline ends came to 10 bases. CDR3 bases: TGTGCCAGCACTGCAGGCCTCTCTGGGGCCAACGTCCTGACTTTC. Its protein is CASTAGLSGANVLTF.

This clone came up many times. The identical CDR3 is also encoded by other nucleotide sequences in the sample. The chain employs TRBV18 and TRBJ1-1, with 10 bases lining up with TRBD1. The V segment lost 2 bases and the J segment 2 bases; nucleotides outside the gene matches: 5. The CDR3 runs 16 residues. Germline CDR1 is KGHSH and CDR2 is LQKENI. CDR3 protein: CASSPRDRGSNTEAFF. The CDR3 nucleotides read TGTGCCAGCTCACCAAGGGACAGGGGAAGTAACACTGAAGCTTTCTTT.

The chain links TRBV28 to TRBJ2-7; tentative D call: TRBD1 (5 bases). This CDR3 region has 15 residues. V lost 6 bases, J lost 2 bases, and 17 bases lay in between. Germline CDR1 reads MDHEN; CDR2 reads SYDVKM. The CDR3 region has the DNA TGTGCCAGCAGCCTGACAGCCCAAACGACCTACGAGCAGTACTTC. It encodes CASSLTAQTTYEQYF.

This chain connects TRBV15 to TRBJ2-6, with D unclear. Germline CDR1 is LNHNV and CDR2 is YYDKDF (reference sequence). Trimming took off 2 bases at V and 1 base at J, with 3 bases between the two ends. The CDR3 has 14 amino acids. DNA of the CDR3: TGTGCCACCAGCAGACAGTCTGGGGCCAACGTCCTGACTTTC. Its translation is CATSRQSGANVLTF.

The V and J genes are TRBV10-3 and TRBJ2-7; 10 bases agree with TRBD2. Germline CDR1 reads ENHRY; CDR2 reads SYGVKD. With V trimmed by 6 bases and J by 2 bases, 4 bases remained unmatched. CDR3 size: 14 residues. Here the CDR3 DNA reads TGTGCCATCAGATGGACTAGCGGTCCCTACGAGCAGTACTTC. It yields the protein CAIRWTSGPYEQYF.

The V and J genes are TRBV4-1 and TRBJ2-7, with 8 bases matching TRBD2. The CDR3 extends over 14 amino acids. V was pared by 4 bases and J by 3 bases, with 5 bases of the junction left unmatched. Germline-derived CDR1 and CDR2 are MGHRA and YSYEKL. CDR3 amino acids: CASSPHSGDYEQYF. CDR3 nucleotides: TGCGCCAGCAGCCCTCATAGCGGGGACTACGAGCAGTACTTC.

The CDR3 loop reads CASSTAGQGGYEQYF. The CDR3 coding sequence is TGTGCCAGCAGCACCGCGGGACAGGGAGGCTACGAGCAGTACTTC. V and J are TRBV28 and TRBJ2-7; TRBD1 matches 9 bases. J lost 3 bases, V lost 6 bases, and 9 bases had no gene match. Germline V gene lookup returns CDR1 MDHEN and CDR2 SYDVKM. CDR3 length: 15 residues.

This clone was observed a few times. The chain is built from TRBV5-1 and TRBJ2-7, with 13 bases aligning to TRBD2. The CDR3 consists of 14 residues. CDR1 and CDR2 (germline): SGHRS, YFSETQ. V lost 6 bases and J lost 7; bases outside the gene matches: 7. CDR3 residues: CASTVTSGRMEQYF. The CDR3 DNA is TGCGCCAGCACGGTGACTAGCGGGAGGATGGAGCAGTACTTC. Drawing the rest from reference TRBV5-1 and TRBJ2-7, the complete variable domain is KAGVTQTPRYLIKTRGQQVTLSCSPISGHRSVSWYQQTPGQGLQFLFEYFSETQRNKGNFPGRFSGRQFSNSRSEMNVSTLELGDSALYLCASTVTSGRMEQYFGPGTRLTVT.

The chain recombines TRBV5-1 with TRBJ1-1; the D gene is possibly TRBD1 (6 bases). Germline CDR1 is SGHRS and CDR2 is YFSETQ. The ends were cut back, 2 bases at V and 3 bases at J, with 11 bases in the middle. CDR3 size: 14 residues. The CDR3 sequence is CASSLRQADTEAFF. For the CDR3, the DNA is TGCGCCAGCAGCTTAAGACAGGCGGACACTGAAGCTTTCTTT.

V usage is TRBV10-2 and J usage is TRBJ2-3; tentatively, D is TRBD2 (6 bases). CDR3 length: 13 residues. Germline CDR1 is WSHSY and CDR2 is SAAADI. Trimming cost V 8 bases and J 3 bases, with 12 bases left between them. The CDR3 DNA follows: TGCGCCAGCTGGGGCGGGAAGACAGATACGCAGTATTTT. Protein product: CASWGGKTDTQYF.